This passage covers 16 T cell receptor beta chains from one sample sequenced in a study of blood T cells in healthy people across ages. The second PCR ran 7 to 11 cycles with a sample-barcoded 5' primer and J-beta primers. Each CDR3 protein gets one entry after TCRdb re-called the 5' RACE reads with MiXCR. The sample holds about 1,000,000 distinct CDR3 sequences, more than 35% seen once. Sequenced: blood. The receptors here all came from an older woman in good health.

V is TRBV10-3 and J is TRBJ2-1; 8 nucleotides line up with TRBD1. V was clipped by 2 bases and J by 5 bases; unmatched bases: 5. Germline V lookup: CDR1 ENHRY, CDR2 SYGVKD. The length of the CDR3 is 15 residues. Written as DNA, the CDR3 is TGTGCCATCAGTGAGCCCGGACAGGGCCACAATGAGCAGTTCTTC. Protein product: CAISEPGQGHNEQFF.

At least ten counts were recorded for this clonotype. V and J are TRBV7-2 and TRBJ2-1; 11 bases are shared with TRBD2. Germline trimming cut 5 bases from V and 15 bases from J; bases unmatched to any gene: 9. CDR1 and CDR2 from the germline V gene are SGHTA and FQGNSA. This CDR3 region has 13 residues. As DNA, the CDR3 is TGTGCCAGCAGCGAACTCCTAGCGGGAGGTTGGTTCTTC. Translation: CASSELLAGGWFF. The whole variable domain, remainder taken from reference TRBV7-2 and TRBJ2-1, is GAGVSQSPSNKVTEKGKDVELRCDPISGHTALYWYRQSLGQGLEFLIYFQGNSAPDKSGLPSDRFSAERTGGSVSTLTIQRTQQEDSAVYLCASSELLAGGWFFGPGTRLTVL.

This clonotype occurred a few times. This chain uses TRBV7-9 with TRBJ2-1, with D possibly matching TRBD2 (6 bases). Trimming pared 5 bases from V and 10 bases from J, leaving 12 bases between. The CDR3 covers 12 residues. The germline CDR1 and CDR2 sequences are SEHNR and FQNEAQ (reference sequence). The CDR3 is CASSDGGREQFF. The CDR3 bases are TGTGCCAGCAGCGACGGGGGACGCGAGCAGTTCTTC.

The chain combines TRBV28 with TRBJ2-5; 11 positions agree with TRBD1. The CDR3 runs to 15 residues. In germline, CDR1 is MDHEN, CDR2 SYDVKM. V gave up 7 bases and J gave up 4 bases; unmatched junction bases: 8. CDR3 loop: CASNQPGTGGETQYF. The CDR3 bases are TGTGCCAGCAACCAACCTGGGACAGGGGGAGAGACCCAGTACTTC.

This sequence joins TRBV20-1 and TRBJ2-7, with a weak D call TRBD2 (6 bases). Germline-derived CDR1 and CDR2 are DFQATT and SNEGSKA (reference sequence). The CDR3 is 15 amino acids. V was pared by 2 bases and J by 7 bases, with 21 bases between. The DNA for the CDR3 is TGCAGTGCTAGAAGTGAAGCGGGCGCCGTATCGGAGCAGTACTTC. It encodes CSARSEAGAVSEQYF.

The V and J genes are TRBV5-6 and TRBJ2-5; 9 positions match TRBD1. The CDR3 totals 17 residues. Per germline, CDR1 SGHDT and CDR2 YYEEEE. The trim removed 0 bases at V and 1 base at J, leaving 7 bases unmatched. CDR3 sequence reads: CASSLDLRTGAQETQYF. DNA for the CDR3: TGTGCCAGCAGCTTGGATTTGAGGACAGGGGCCCAAGAGACCCAGTACTTC.

The V gene is TRBV10-1, the J gene TRBJ2-7, with TRBD2 identical over 10 bases. After removal of 2 bases from V and 2 bases from J, the junction contained 9 bases not matched to a gene. In germline, CDR1 is WNHNN, CDR2 SYGVQD (reference sequence). The CDR3 totals 17 residues. The CDR3 DNA reads TGCGCCAGCAGTGAGGGTCTAGCGGGAGCCGACGCCTACGAGCAGTACTTC. Protein product: CASSEGLAGADAYEQYF.

The rearrangement links TRBV4-2 to TRBJ2-7, with 11 nucleotides matching TRBD2. J was trimmed by 2 bases and V by 0 bases; bases with no gene match: 9. Per germline, CDR1 LGHNA and CDR2 YNFKEQ. CDR3 length equals 18 residues. The CDR3 nucleotides read TGTGCCAGCAGCCAAGATCTACGGCTAGCGGGAGGAACCTACGAGCAGTACTTC. This translates into CASSQDLRLAGGTYEQYF.

This clonotype was seen repeatedly, ten times or more. This sequence joins TRBV5-1 and TRBJ2-1; D tentatively fits TRBD1 or TRBD2 (5 bases each). Trimming stripped 4 bases from V and 0 bases from J, with 14 bases between. The CDR3 loop spans 16 amino acids. Germline CDR1 SGHRS, CDR2 YFSETQ. The CDR3 coding sequence is TGCGCCAGCAGCGCCGGGACGACTCCCTCCTACAATGAGCAGTTCTTC. Protein: CASSAGTTPSYNEQFF.

Written as DNA, the CDR3 is TGTGCCAGCAGTCTGGGACAGGGGGAACGAAACATTCAGTACTTC. Residues: CASSLGQGERNIQYF. The rearrangement uses TRBV28 and TRBJ2-4; 11 bases map to TRBD1. V was pared by 5 bases and J by 6 bases, with 6 bases of the junction left unmatched. CDR1 and CDR2 (germline): MDHEN, SYDVKM. The CDR3 totals 15 residues.

The J gene is TRBJ1-5, the V gene TRBV7-9; D not certain. The CDR3 loop spans 13 amino acids. Germline CDR1 is SEHNR and CDR2 is FQNEAQ (reference sequence). The V end lost 5 bases, the J end lost 4 bases, and 9 bases lay between the germline ends. Here the CDR3 DNA reads TGTGCCAGCAGCGTCACAGCTAATCAGCCCCAGCATTTT. Amino acid sequence: CASSVTANQPQHF.

The chain combines TRBV10-3 with TRBJ2-5; 10 bases line up with TRBD1. The CDR3 is 16 residues long. The junction had 8 bases not matched to a gene; V was cut back by 2 bases and J by 5 bases. Germline V CDR1 and CDR2: ENHRY, SYGVKD. CDR3 sequence reads: CAISEQRDRGWETQYF. The CDR3 DNA reads TGTGCCATCAGTGAGCAACGGGACAGGGGTTGGGAGACCCAGTACTTC.

In its sample, this clonotype was seen many times. The rearrangement uses TRBV3-1 and TRBJ2-7; 7 bases line up with TRBD1. With V trimmed by 7 bases and J by 2 bases, 5 bases remained unmatched. Germline values: CDR1 LGHDT, CDR2 YNNKEL (reference sequence). The CDR3 loop spans 13 amino acids. CDR3 in amino acids: CASKGGDTYEQYF. Written as DNA, the CDR3 is TGTGCCAGCAAAGGGGGCGATACCTACGAGCAGTACTTC.

The chain has TRBV3-1 and TRBJ2-4; D is perhaps TRBD1 or TRBD2 (5 bases each). The end of the DNA is better explained by TRBJ2-7, so the J call may be wrong. The CDR3 loop spans 15 amino acids. The V gene's germline CDR1 is LGHDT and CDR2 YNNKEL (reference sequence). The CDR3 region is CASSQTGRRTYEQYF. The CDR3, as DNA: TGTGCCAGCAGCCAAACGGGGCGGCGGACCTACGAGCAGTACTTC.

This clonotype has only a few counts. The rearrangement links TRBV6-2 or TRBV6-3 to TRBJ2-1; 8 bases align to TRBD2. The length of the CDR3 is 12 residues. Germline-derived CDR1 and CDR2 are MNHEY and SVGEGT. V lost 6 bases and J lost 14; bases outside the gene matches: 9. The CDR3 protein is CASRVAGRQEFF. DNA of the CDR3: TGTGCCAGCAGGGTAGCGGGACGGCAGGAGTTCTTC.

V and J are TRBV14 and TRBJ2-5, with D possibly being TRBD1 or TRBD2 (5 bases each). Trimming left V 3 bases short and J 11 bases short, with 19 bases between. Germline CDR1 and CDR2: SGHDN and FVKESK. This CDR3 spans 14 amino acids. The CDR3 spells CASSHPGPMREQYF. The DNA for the CDR3 is TGTGCCAGCAGCCATCCGGGGCCGATGCGAGAGCAGTACTTC.